Sequencing of this T cell receptor beta chain was carried out in a study of chemoradiotherapy in HPV16-positive cancers. Across the whole study: Functional T-cell assays on a couple of HPV16-positive patients' cells defined candidate HPV-specific clones and common TCR motifs.

Only in-frame clones appear in the TCRdb table, and some are missing; sequencing was by immunoSEQ multiplex PCR. Of approximately 58,000 clones in the sample, 90% were seen once. Study results and limitations: Better recurrence-free survival went with HPV-responsive T-cell expansion in HPV16-positive patients.

Comments on this clone: Its target is not known.

Germline lookup yields CDR1 GTSNPN and CDR2 SVGIG (reference sequence). V was clipped by 4 bases and J by 8 bases, with 18 bases between them. The CDR3 loop spans 14 amino acids. The material sequenced was blood, taken from a patient who underwent chemoradiotherapy. V is TRBV30 and J is TRBJ1-5; the D is unclear. The receptor comes from a human donor with HPV-associated anogenital cancer. The CDR3 spells CAWNLGAVGKPQHF. CDR3 coding DNA: TGTGCCTGGAACCTCGGAGCTGTGGGAAAGCCCCAGCATTTT.